One sample yielded the 22 T cell receptor beta chains listed below, sequenced in a study of blood T cell repertoires in COVID-19. The table came from immunoSEQ multiplex PCR; TCRdb's copy has only in-frame clones and leaves some out. The profile shows 150,000 to 190,000 clones, 80% of them singletons. Source material: peripheral blood. Receptor source: a man aged 60-69 years with acute or convalescent COVID-19.

The chain is built from TRBV7-2 and TRBJ2-1; 7 bases line up with TRBD1. CDR1 and CDR2 from the germline V gene are SGHTA and FQGNSA. V lost 0 bases to trimming and J lost 13 bases; unmatched junction nucleotides: 12. The CDR3 has 15 residues. This CDR3 is CASSLAGGAPNVQFF. The CDR3 DNA reads as TGTGCCAGCAGCTTAGCAGGGGGCGCGCCGAATGTACAGTTCTTC.

This chain links TRBV7-2 with TRBJ2-4; 7 bases fit TRBD1. This CDR3 contains 16 residues. Looked up from germline, CDR1 is SGHTA and CDR2 is FQGNSA. V was pared by 4 bases and J by 1 base, with 7 bases of the junction left unmatched. The CDR3 nucleotides are TGTGCCAGCAGCTCAGACAGGGTCGGGGCCAAAAACATTCAGTACTTC. Its protein is CASSSDRVGAKNIQYF.

The chain is built from TRBV9 and TRBJ1-4, with a possible D match to TRBD1 (6 bases). V shed 2 bases and J shed 2 bases, with 10 bases lying between them. In germline, CDR1 is SGDLS, CDR2 YYNGEE. This CDR3 region has 15 residues. The CDR3 DNA reads as TGTGCCAGCAGCGTTGGACAGAAGACTAATGAAAAACTGTTTTTT. Translated: CASSVGQKTNEKLFF. Looking up the rest from reference TRBV9 and TRBJ1-4 gives the full variable domain: DSGVTQTPKHLITATGQRVTLRCSPRSGDLSVYWYQQSLDQGLQFLIQYYNGEERAKGNILERFSAQQFPDLHSELNLSSLELGDSALYFCASSVGQKTNEKLFFGSGTQLSVL.

This clone is a singleton in its sample. CDR3 amino acids: CASTSGGCETQYF. The CDR3 DNA reads as TGTGCCAGTACTAGCGGGGGTTGCGAGACCCAGTACTTC. The V and J genes are TRBV6-7 and TRBJ2-5, with 11 bases identical to TRBD2. TRBV6-7 is known as an ORF, though its function is uncertain. The CDR3 loop spans 13 amino acids. V shed 9 bases and J 5 bases; nucleotides not matched to a gene: 5.

As DNA, the CDR3 is TGTGCCACCAGCAGAGATAAGCCGGTTCAGCCCCAGCATTTT. Translating it yields CATSRDKPVQPQHF. The chain employs TRBV15 and TRBJ1-5; D is unclear. Per the germline V gene, CDR1 is LNHNV and CDR2 is YYDKDF (reference sequence). The CDR3 totals 14 residues. Trimming stripped 0 bases from V and 6 bases from J, with 9 bases between.

This sequence joins TRBV6-5 and TRBJ2-5; 10 nucleotides match TRBD2. V gave up 6 bases and J gave up 3 bases; unmatched junction bases: 1. The germline V gene encodes CDR1 MNHEY and CDR2 SVGAGI. The CDR3 is 13 amino acids. The CDR3 coding sequence is TGTGCCAGCAGAAGCGGGGGGGAAGAGACCCAGTACTTC. Translation gives CASRSGGEETQYF.

The rearrangement joins TRBV14 to TRBJ2-7; TRBD2 agrees at 10 bases. Germline V gives CDR1 SGHDN, CDR2 FVKESK. This CDR3 comprises 13 residues. The ends lost 10 bases at V and 5 bases at J; junction bases unmatched: 8. CDR3 DNA sequence: TGTGCCACCTCTAGCGGGAGCCCCAACGAGCAGTACTTC. Protein sequence: CATSSGSPNEQYF.

The chain joins TRBV30 to TRBJ1-1; D is possibly TRBD1 (5 bases). Trimming removed 0 bases from V and 6 bases from J, with 14 bases in between. The CDR3 length is 14 residues. Germline CDR1 reads GTSNPN; CDR2 reads SVGIG (reference sequence). In DNA form, the CDR3 reads TGTGCCTGGAGTGTACAGGCCACAGCCTCTGAAGCTTTCTTT. Its translation is CAWSVQATASEAFF.

This chain uses TRBV6-2 or TRBV6-3 with TRBJ2-7; TRBD1 is a possible D gene (5 bases). The CDR3 has 16 residues. Trimming shortened V by 5 bases and J by 4 bases, and 21 bases separated the two germline ends. Germline CDR1 reads MNHEY; CDR2 reads SVGEGT. The CDR3 sequence: CASSRIDSPGRYEQYF. CDR3 bases: TGTGCCAGCAGTCGGATTGACAGTCCGGGCCGATACGAGCAGTACTTC.

The chain joins TRBV20-1 to TRBJ2-2, with 9 bases that match TRBD2. This CDR3 contains 17 residues. Germline V CDR1 and CDR2: DFQATT, SNEGSKA (reference sequence). Losses at the gene ends were 6 bases for V and 7 bases for J; bases not matched to a gene: 18. In DNA, the CDR3 is TGCAGTGCCAGTGAGGGGGCTCGGGGACTAGCAGGCGGGGAGCTGTTTTTT. This encodes CSASEGARGLAGGELFF.

The rearrangement uses TRBV6-2 or TRBV6-3 and TRBJ2-2; 9 bases map to TRBD2. Trimming removed 5 bases from V and 0 bases from J; junction bases left unmatched: 10. In germline, CDR1 is MNHEY, CDR2 SVGEGT. This CDR3 has 18 amino acids. CDR3 region: CASSTSRLAGSNTGELFF. The CDR3 bases are TGTGCCAGCAGTACCTCTCGGCTAGCGGGATCGAACACCGGGGAGCTGTTTTTT.

The chain uses TRBV13 and TRBJ1-3; TRBD1 is a possible D gene (5 bases). V lost 2 bases and J 1 base, leaving 15 bases between the germline ends. Germline CDR1 and CDR2: PRHDT and FYEKMQ (reference sequence). CDR3 length: 17 residues. The CDR3 here is CASSLKAGTLSGNTIYF. DNA for the CDR3: TGTGCCAGCAGCTTAAAGGCAGGGACTTTATCTGGAAACACCATATATTTT.

This sequence joins TRBV3-1 (or the pseudogene TRBV3-2) and TRBJ2-7; D might be TRBD1 (5 bases). V was shortened by 0 bases and J by 8 bases, with 8 bases between the two germline ends. CDR1 and CDR2 from the germline V gene are LGHDT and YNNKEL (reference sequence). The length of the CDR3 is 12 residues. CDR3 residues: CASSQERGQQYF. DNA of the CDR3: TGTGCCAGCAGCCAAGAAAGGGGTCAGCAGTACTTC.

The V and J genes are TRBV7-3 and TRBJ2-3; 9 bases agree with TRBD2. This CDR3 comprises 18 residues. The germline gives CDR1 SGHTA, CDR2 FQGTGA. The V segment lost 2 bases and the J segment 7 bases; nucleotides outside the gene matches: 16. The CDR3 loop is CASSLRAIGAGGANTQYF. The CDR3 region has the DNA TGTGCCAGCAGCTTACGGGCTATAGGAGCGGGAGGTGCAAATACGCAGTATTTT.

The chain has TRBV2 and TRBJ2-7, with D unresolved. CDR3 length: 12 residues. Germline-derived CDR1 and CDR2 are SNHLY and FYNNEI. V dropped 2 bases and J dropped 6 bases, with 8 bases sitting between them. In DNA, the CDR3 is TGTGCCAGCAGTGAAATCGGTCCCGAGCAGTACTTC. Its translation: CASSEIGPEQYF.

V and J are TRBV6-5 and TRBJ2-3; 12 bases are shared with TRBD2. CDR1 is MNHEY, CDR2 SVGAGI, per germline. There are 15 residues in the CDR3. Trimming removed 6 bases from V and 5 bases from J; junction bases left unmatched: 6. This chain's CDR3 is CASRMTSGSGDTQYF. For the CDR3, the DNA is TGTGCCAGCAGGATGACTAGCGGGAGTGGAGATACGCAGTATTTT.

The V and J genes are TRBV28 and TRBJ1-6, with D unclear. The germline V gene has CDR1 MDHEN and CDR2 SYDVKM. The CDR3 extends over 16 amino acids. Trimming took 5 bases from V and 10 from J, leaving 21 bases between them. CDR3 sequence (DNA): TGTGCCAGCAGTCCACCTCGAGGGAGGAAAGGCTCACCCCTCCACTTT. It codes for CASSPPRGRKGSPLHF.

This chain connects TRBV6-2 or TRBV6-3 to TRBJ1-5; D remains unclear. Per the germline V gene, CDR1 is MNHEY and CDR2 is SVGEGT. Trimming pared 5 bases from V and 2 bases from J, leaving 10 bases between. The CDR3 consists of 14 residues. CDR3 sequence reads: CASSPTNRNQPQHF. DNA for the CDR3: TGTGCCAGCAGTCCGACAAACCGCAATCAGCCCCAGCATTTT.

The chain links TRBV6-6 to TRBJ1-4, with TRBD1 matching over 11 bases. The CDR3 covers 15 residues. Germline V gene data show CDR1 as MNHNY and CDR2 as SVGAGI (reference sequence). The junction had 8 bases not matched to a gene; V was cut back by 4 bases and J by 10 bases. CDR3 region: CASSSPGQGERKLFF. The CDR3 region has the DNA TGTGCCAGCAGTTCCCCGGGACAGGGGGAGAGAAAACTGTTTTTT.

The chain has TRBV18 and TRBJ2-3; 7 nucleotides agree with TRBD1. The CDR3 is 18 amino acids. The germline gives CDR1 KGHSH, CDR2 LQKENI. V lost 6 bases, J lost 4 bases, and 19 bases stayed unmatched. The CDR3 coding sequence is TGTGCCAGCTCGCCTACACCGGGACAGCGAACCTCCCCAGATACGCAGTATTTT. Amino acids: CASSPTPGQRTSPDTQYF.

This chain joins TRBV29-1 and TRBJ2-3; maybe TRBD2 (6 bases). The CDR3 runs to 16 residues. Trimming removed 0 bases from V and 3 bases from J, with 16 bases in between. Germline CDR1 and CDR2: SQVTM and ANQGSEA. The CDR3 DNA reads TGCAGCGTTGAAGATCCACGGGGGACCCGAACAGATACGCAGTATTTT. It encodes CSVEDPRGTRTDTQYF.

The V call is TRBV12-3 or TRBV12-4, the J call TRBJ2-7; D is unclear. This CDR3 spans 13 amino acids. V gave up 6 bases and J gave up 2 bases, with 11 bases separating them. The CDR3: CASSPSVPYEQYF. The CDR3, as DNA: TGTGCCAGCAGCCCCAGCGTGCCCTACGAGCAGTACTTC.